The clone carrying this T cell receptor beta chain was recorded only once. This entry comes from a study of brain metastases from non-small cell lung cancer. Produced via immunoSEQ multiplex PCR; TCRdb's table is partial and in-frame only. The table records about 4,900 clones, about 74% of them present only once. Trimming cost V 4 bases and J 6 bases, with 26 bases left between them. Germline CDR1 is SGHRS and CDR2 is YFSETQ. The CDR3 is 17 residues long. Sequencing used primary lung tumor tissue. The rearrangement joins TRBV5-1 to TRBJ2-7; possible D gene TRBD2, 5 bases. The clonotype originates from a donor at least 40 years old with non-small cell lung cancer. CDR3 nucleotides: TGCGCCAGCAGCCTGGACGGGGTGACGGGGTTGTGGTTCGAGCAGTACTTC. Translating it yields CASSLDGVTGLWFEQYF.